The 26 T cell receptor beta chains below all came from one sample that was sequenced in a study of blood T cell repertoires in COVID-19. Using immunoSEQ multiplex PCR, the repertoire was profiled, and TCRdb retains in-frame clones only, with some absent. The table has 85,000 to 100,000 clones, roughly 80% seen once; the top ten hold approximately 8.2%. Sequencing was carried out using peripheral blood. All receptors derive from a man in his forties or fifties who had recovered from COVID-19.

Points on this clone: Germline and junction disagree at one end, which may indicate a read error. This sequence joins TRBV6-5 and TRBJ2-7, with 10 bases matching TRBD1. CDR1 is MNHEY and CDR2 is SVGAGI in the germline V gene. The CDR3 spans 12 residues. The CDR3 nucleotides read TGTGCCAGCAGTTACCCGATGGACAGGGGGAACTTC. It codes for CASSYPMDRGNF.

The chain combines TRBV20-1 with TRBJ1-1; maybe TRBD1 (5 bases). Germline V lookup: CDR1 DFQATT, CDR2 SNEGSKA (reference sequence). This CDR3 comprises 11 residues. V lost 6 bases and J 11 bases, leaving 16 bases between the germline ends. CDR3 DNA sequence: TGCAGTGCGATTAGGGGTACGAGGGCTTTCTTT. It translates to CSAIRGTRAFF.

V gene TRBV19 combines with J gene TRBJ1-1; 8 positions agree with TRBD1. After removal of 5 bases from V and 4 bases from J, the junction contained 12 bases not matched to a gene. In germline, CDR1 is LNHDA, CDR2 SQIVND (reference sequence). This CDR3 is built from 16 residues. The CDR3 spells CASSGRDRPFFTEAFF. The CDR3 DNA follows: TGTGCCAGTAGTGGCCGGGACAGGCCCTTCTTCACTGAAGCTTTCTTT.

This chain links TRBV11-2 with TRBJ2-7; D unresolved. Germline loops: CDR1 SGHAT, CDR2 FQNNGV. Trimming removed 5 bases from V and 4 bases from J, with 6 bases in between. There are 11 residues in the CDR3. The CDR3 DNA reads as TGTGCCAGCAGCGCCGGTTACGAGCAGTACTTC. Its protein is CASSAGYEQYF.

This rearrangement joins TRBV28 to TRBJ1-5; weak D call: TRBD1 (5 bases). Trimming removed 7 bases from V and 6 bases from J, with 19 bases in between. The CDR3 sequence is 15 residues long. Per the germline V gene, CDR1 is MDHEN and CDR2 is SYDVKM. The CDR3 here is CASTSGGGESQPQHF. CDR3 nucleotide sequence: TGTGCCAGCACCTCCGGGGGGGGTGAGAGTCAGCCCCAGCATTTT.

This clone was counted only a few times. CDR3 residues: CAWSFPIRQGRSTEAFF. The CDR3 region has the DNA TGTGCCTGGAGTTTCCCTATCCGTCAGGGAAGAAGTACTGAAGCTTTCTTT. The chain combines TRBV30 with TRBJ1-1; maybe TRBD1 (5 bases). Germline CDR1 GTSNPN, CDR2 SVGIG (reference sequence). The CDR3 contains 17 residues. With 2 bases removed from V and 5 bases from J, the gap between germline ends came to 24 bases.

The chain has TRBV2 and TRBJ1-2, with TRBD1 identical over 7 bases. V lost 4 bases to trimming and J lost 6 bases; unmatched junction nucleotides: 11. The CDR3 runs 15 residues. Germline lookup yields CDR1 SNHLY and CDR2 FYNNEI. CDR3 nucleotides: TGTGCCAGCAGTGCCCGACAGGGCGCCCGCAATGGCTACACCTTC. Residues: CASSARQGARNGYTF.

This clone was counted only a few times. The rearrangement joins TRBV5-1 to TRBJ2-3; the match to TRBD2 covers 7 bases. With V trimmed by 2 bases and J by 0 bases, 6 bases remained unmatched. This CDR3 region has 16 residues. Germline V lookup: CDR1 SGHRS, CDR2 YFSETQ. CDR3 DNA: TGCGCCAGCAGCTTCGTAGCGGGTTCTAGCACAGATACGCAGTATTTT. Translation gives CASSFVAGSSTDTQYF.

The chain joins TRBV28 to TRBJ2-3, with 8 bases that match TRBD2. CDR3 length: 16 residues. Germline loops: CDR1 MDHEN, CDR2 SYDVKM. The V and J ends lost 3 bases and 5 bases, in that order; junction bases with no gene match: 10. The CDR3 DNA reads as TGTGCCAGCAGTTTGGGGACTAGTGCTGGAGTAGATACGCAGTATTTT. Translating it yields CASSLGTSAGVDTQYF.

This clone was observed a handful of times. The V gene is TRBV10-3, the J gene TRBJ1-4; D is unclear. The CDR3 is made up of 14 amino acids. Germline V lookup: CDR1 ENHRY, CDR2 SYGVKD. V lost 3 bases and J 5 bases, leaving 10 bases between the germline ends. The CDR3 spells CAISEIGRNEKLFF. Here the CDR3 DNA reads TGTGCCATCAGTGAAATAGGGAGAAATGAAAAACTGTTTTTT.

The gene calls are TRBV11-3 and TRBJ2-1; a weak D match, TRBD1 (5 bases). The CDR3 has 15 residues. V lost 3 bases, J lost 2 bases, and 11 bases lay in between. Germline V gene sequence: CDR1 SGHNT, CDR2 YENEEA. The CDR3, as DNA: TGTGCCAGCAGCTTCGGCCAGGGAACCTACAATGAGCAGTTCTTC. It translates to CASSFGQGTYNEQFF.

The J gene is TRBJ2-3, the V gene TRBV5-1; 8 nucleotides agree with TRBD2. Germline V gives CDR1 SGHRS, CDR2 YFSETQ. The CDR3 extends over 16 amino acids. After removal of 4 bases from V and 4 bases from J, the junction contained 11 bases not matched to a gene. For the CDR3, the DNA is TGCGCCAGCAGCCCGTACTTACGGGAGGGGGCAGATACGCAGTATTTT. It codes for CASSPYLREGADTQYF. Combining the CDR3 with reference TRBV5-1 and TRBJ2-3 gives the whole variable domain KAGVTQTPRYLIKTRGQQVTLSCSPISGHRSVSWYQQTPGQGLQFLFEYFSETQRNKGNFPGRFSGRQFSNSRSEMNVSTLELGDSALYLCASSPYLREGADTQYFGPGTRLTVL.

The rearrangement joins TRBV6-2 or TRBV6-3 to TRBJ1-1; 8 nucleotides line up with TRBD1. The J segment lost 4 bases and the V segment lost 2 bases, leaving 15 bases of the junction unmatched. CDR3 length: 18 amino acids. Germline values: CDR1 MNHEY, CDR2 SVGEGT. The CDR3 loop reads CASSYQRGQGRMVTEAFF. CDR3 DNA: TGTGCCAGCAGTTACCAACGTGGACAGGGACGCATGGTCACTGAAGCTTTCTTT.

V gene TRBV28 combines with J gene TRBJ2-1; 7 bases map to TRBD2. The germline V gene encodes CDR1 MDHEN and CDR2 SYDVKM. The junction had 4 bases not matched to a gene; V was cut back by 3 bases and J by 8 bases. There are 13 residues in the CDR3. This chain's CDR3 is CASSLAGVHEQFF. DNA for the CDR3: TGTGCCAGCAGTTTGGCGGGAGTTCATGAGCAGTTCTTC.

V gene TRBV6-2 or TRBV6-3 combines with J gene TRBJ2-1, with D uncertain. V was trimmed by 5 bases and J by 7 bases, leaving 9 bases between them. Germline V gives CDR1 MNHEY, CDR2 SVGEGT. CDR3 length: 12 amino acids. The CDR3 protein is CASSLILNEQFF. The CDR3 DNA follows: TGTGCCAGCAGTCTAATACTAAATGAGCAGTTCTTC.

This chain uses TRBV7-9 with TRBJ1-4, with D possibly TRBD1 on 6 matching bases. Trimming removed 5 bases at V and 0 bases at J, with 13 bases between. Germline V lookup: CDR1 SEHNR, CDR2 FQNEAQ (reference sequence). The CDR3 consists of 16 residues. CDR3: CASSRRGGATNEKLFF. DNA for the CDR3: TGTGCCAGCAGCCGAAGAGGGGGGGCAACTAATGAAAAACTGTTTTTT.

The chain couples TRBV4-1 to TRBJ1-5, with D perhaps TRBD1 (5 bases). The CDR3 has 14 amino acids. Germline V gene lookup returns CDR1 MGHRA and CDR2 YSYEKL. The V end was cut by 0 bases, the J end by 7 bases, with 10 bases between. The CDR3 reads CASSQDRQGQPQHF. CDR3 coding DNA: TGCGCCAGCAGCCAAGATCGGCAGGGCCAGCCCCAGCATTTT.

This clone appeared many times. Within the sample, other DNA sequences also encode this same CDR3. V usage is TRBV6-1 and J usage is TRBJ2-3; 12 bases agree with TRBD2. CDR1 is MNHNS, CDR2 SASEGT, per germline. V lost 2 bases, J lost 4 bases, and 1 base stayed unmatched. The CDR3 has 15 amino acids. The CDR3 DNA reads TGTGCCAGCAGTGAACTAGCGGGAGGGCCAGATACGCAGTATTTT. Residues: CASSELAGGPDTQYF.

The chain uses TRBV5-4 and TRBJ2-2; TRBD2 matches 9 bases. This CDR3 contains 14 residues. Germline loops: CDR1 SGHNT, CDR2 YYREEE (reference sequence). The J segment lost 7 bases and the V segment lost 2 bases, leaving 3 bases of the junction unmatched. DNA for the CDR3: TGTGCCAGCAGCTTAGCGGGGGGTGGCGGGGAGCTGTTTTTT. Its translation is CASSLAGGGGELFF.

This chain uses TRBV6-5 with TRBJ2-1, with 9 bases fitting TRBD1. CDR1 and CDR2 from the germline V gene are MNHEY and SVGAGI. The trim removed 2 bases at V and 4 bases at J, leaving 6 bases unmatched. The CDR3 contains 16 residues. The CDR3 DNA reads TGTGCCAGCAGTTACCCGGGACAGGGTGGATACAATGAGCAGTTCTTC. Protein product: CASSYPGQGGYNEQFF.

The CDR3 spells CASSLVGQGYGNTIYF. In DNA, the CDR3 is TGCGCCAGCAGCTTGGTGGGACAGGGGTACGGAAACACCATATATTTT. This chain links TRBV5-1 with TRBJ1-3; the match to TRBD1 covers 10 bases. The CDR3 extends over 16 amino acids. Germline V gene lookup returns CDR1 SGHRS and CDR2 YFSETQ. The ends lost 0 bases at V and 4 bases at J; junction bases unmatched: 4.

The V and J genes are TRBV3-1 (or the pseudogene TRBV3-2) and TRBJ2-2; 11 nucleotides line up with TRBD2. J gave up 5 bases and V 1 base, and 3 bases lay outside the gene matches. Germline loops: CDR1 LGHDT, CDR2 YNNKEL (reference sequence). CDR3 size: 16 residues. The CDR3 DNA sequence: TGTGCCAGCAGCCAAGCGGCTAGCGGGGGGACCGGGGAGCTGTTTTTT. This codes for CASSQAASGGTGELFF.

The V gene is TRBV5-1, the J gene TRBJ2-5; 7 bases fit TRBD1. Germline CDR1 and CDR2: SGHRS and YFSETQ. The CDR3 extends over 14 amino acids. Trimming at V came to 0 bases and at J to 4 bases, leaving 3 bases not matched to a gene. The chain's CDR3 is CASSLGTGRETQYF. CDR3 bases: TGCGCCAGCAGCTTGGGGACAGGAAGAGAGACCCAGTACTTC.

The chain combines TRBV5-1 with TRBJ1-5; possible D gene TRBD1, 6 bases. V was clipped by 4 bases and J by 3 bases, with 14 bases between them. CDR3 length equals 15 residues. The germline V gene has CDR1 SGHRS and CDR2 YFSETQ. CDR3 sequence: CASSPWDNANQPQHF. In DNA form, the CDR3 reads TGCGCCAGCAGCCCCTGGGACAACGCCAATCAGCCCCAGCATTTT. Full variable domain (outside the CDR3, taken from reference TRBV5-1 and TRBJ1-5): KAGVTQTPRYLIKTRGQQVTLSCSPISGHRSVSWYQQTPGQGLQFLFEYFSETQRNKGNFPGRFSGRQFSNSRSEMNVSTLELGDSALYLCASSPWDNANQPQHFGDGTRLSIL.

This rearrangement joins TRBV1 to TRBJ2-3; TRBD1 reflects the table's D call only, with no check against the DNA. TRBV1 is labeled a pseudogene. The CDR3 contains 16 residues. CDR3 coding DNA: TGCACCAGCAGCCAAGATATCGGGACAGGGACAGATACGCAGTATTTT. It codes for CTSSQDIGTGTDTQYF.

The chain uses TRBV9 and TRBJ2-3, with 11 bases aligning to TRBD2. Germline lookup yields CDR1 SGDLS and CDR2 YYNGEE. The trim removed 0 bases at V and 0 bases at J, leaving 6 bases unmatched. The CDR3 sequence is 18 residues long. The CDR3 here is CASSVGGSGRASTDTQYF. Here the CDR3 DNA reads TGTGCCAGCAGCGTAGGGGGTAGCGGGAGGGCGAGCACAGATACGCAGTATTTT.